Sequencing of this TCR beta chain was carried out in a study of long-term antiretroviral therapy in people with HIV. General study findings and limits: Older ART regimens may have been in use when blood was drawn between the mid-2000s and the late 2010s. Before ART, certain clones expanded, and these dominated the repertoire at all time points.

This CDR3 spans 14 amino acids. Germline CDR1 is ENHRY and CDR2 is SYGVKD. The ends lost 7 bases at V and 6 bases at J; junction bases unmatched: 11. Comments on this clone: Its antigen is undetermined.

With survey level as its setting, the immunoSEQ assay was v3.0. The repertoire was sequenced with immunoSEQ multiplex PCR; TCRdb's copy has only in-frame clones and lacks some. The table lists tens of thousands of clones, around 80% of them singletons, with approximately 8.5% in the top ten. One or more pre-ART and two or more post-ART PBMC samples were available from each donor. Every specimen provided roughly 0.95-11 million cryopreserved PBMC before DNA extraction took place. This TCR was recovered from a man between 18 and 29 years old with HIV. This material consisted of unsorted PBMCs, taken 1.5 years before starting antiretroviral therapy. V is TRBV10-3 and J is TRBJ1-2, with TRBD1 identical over 7 bases. CDR3 loop: CAITHSTGDHGYTF. Written as DNA, the CDR3 is TGTGCCATCACCCACTCAACAGGGGATCATGGCTACACCTTC.